This T cell receptor beta chain appears in the sequencing data of a study of T cell changes during pregnancy in multiple sclerosis. Sequencing used immunoSEQ multiplex PCR; TCRdb keeps in-frame clones, though not all of them. This table has 45,000 to 70,000 clones, 92% appearing once. The CDR3 runs 14 residues. Germline CDR1 reads SGHNT; CDR2 reads YYREEE (reference sequence). Trimming took 2 bases from V and 8 from J; bases not matched to a gene: 5. This chain connects TRBV5-4 to TRBJ1-4; TRBD1 agrees at 8 bases. The sequencing used CD4+ T cells from peripheral blood mononuclear cells, collected in the second trimester of pregnancy. This TCR was sampled from a female donor with multiple sclerosis, enrolled in a pregnancy study. CDR3 sequence: CASSFDRGSEKLFF. The CDR3 nucleotides read TGTGCCAGCAGCTTCGACAGGGGCAGCGAAAAACTGTTTTTT.